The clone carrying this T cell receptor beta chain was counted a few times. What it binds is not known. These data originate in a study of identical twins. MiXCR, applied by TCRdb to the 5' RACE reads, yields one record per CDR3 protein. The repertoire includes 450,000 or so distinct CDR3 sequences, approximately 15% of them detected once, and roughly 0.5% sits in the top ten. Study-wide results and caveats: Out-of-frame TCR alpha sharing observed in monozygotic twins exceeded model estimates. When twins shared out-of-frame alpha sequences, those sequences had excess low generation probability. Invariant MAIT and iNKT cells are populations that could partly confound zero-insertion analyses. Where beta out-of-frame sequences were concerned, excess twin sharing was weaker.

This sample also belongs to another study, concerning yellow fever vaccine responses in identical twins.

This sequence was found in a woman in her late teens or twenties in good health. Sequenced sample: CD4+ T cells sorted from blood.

This CDR3 is CSASVALATDTQYF. The CDR3 DNA sequence: TGCAGTGCTAGCGTAGCACTAGCGACAGATACGCAGTATTTT. The chain uses TRBV20-1 and TRBJ2-3; 7 positions match TRBD2. The CDR3 totals 14 residues. CDR1 DFQATT and CDR2 SNEGSKA come from the germline V gene (reference sequence). Germline trimming cut 3 bases from V and 3 bases from J; bases unmatched to any gene: 6.